This T cell receptor beta chain appears in the sequencing data of a study of human T cells and chemical hapten exposure. Study context: Each week of the approximately 26-week study, patients had diphenylcyclopropenone applied to the scalp.

For the library, individual cDNA molecules each received unique molecular identifiers. One entry per CDR3 protein, called by TCRdb with MiXCR from the RACE reads. The table lists tens of thousands of distinct CDR3 sequences, approximately 11% of them singletons. This CDR3 spans 15 amino acids. V lost 5 bases and J lost 4, with 17 bases in between. Germline values: CDR1 MNHEY, CDR2 SVGEGT. Indicated time point: pre-sensitization, week 0. As to treatment: therapeutic diphenylcyclopropenone sensitization with weekly scalp DPC. Every donor had alopecia and was 18 to 70 years old; all were suitable for DPC.

The rearrangement links TRBV6-2 or TRBV6-3 to TRBJ1-1; TRBD1 might be the D (5 bases). The receptor comes from a woman between 50 and 59 years old with alopecia areata. Some clones in this sample may be carry-over from other donors' samples. Sequencing was performed on whole blood, taken in connection with sensitization to the hapten diphenylcyclopropenone (DPC). CDR3 coding DNA: TGTGCCAGCAGTCCCCTGGGGGTCGAGGTCACTGAAGCTTTCTTT. Protein product: CASSPLGVEVTEAFF.